The T cell receptor (beta chain) described here comes from a study of blood T cell repertoires in COVID-19. For the study at large: Sources were T cells, B-cell-depleted T cells, or PBMCs; the material itself was cDNA or gDNA.

Source study methods: Using reference gene primer amplification, nucleated cell counts were estimated. Clones were sequenced by immunoSEQ multiplex PCR, and TCRdb holds only the in-frame ones, with some missing. V and J calls and clone size are as listed in that table; D and trimming were resolved from the DNA. This table holds tens of thousands of clones, 80% to 90% found once. CDR3 size: 13 residues. V was pared by 7 bases and J by 4 bases, with 13 bases between. The clonotype comes from a woman aged 55 to 70 with acute or convalescent COVID-19. V is TRBV12-3 or TRBV12-4 and J is TRBJ1-1; D is unresolved. Sequencing was done on a sample of peripheral blood. CDR3 protein: CASNTRERTEAFF. CDR3 nucleotide sequence: TGTGCCAGCAACACTAGGGAGCGCACTGAAGCTTTCTTT.